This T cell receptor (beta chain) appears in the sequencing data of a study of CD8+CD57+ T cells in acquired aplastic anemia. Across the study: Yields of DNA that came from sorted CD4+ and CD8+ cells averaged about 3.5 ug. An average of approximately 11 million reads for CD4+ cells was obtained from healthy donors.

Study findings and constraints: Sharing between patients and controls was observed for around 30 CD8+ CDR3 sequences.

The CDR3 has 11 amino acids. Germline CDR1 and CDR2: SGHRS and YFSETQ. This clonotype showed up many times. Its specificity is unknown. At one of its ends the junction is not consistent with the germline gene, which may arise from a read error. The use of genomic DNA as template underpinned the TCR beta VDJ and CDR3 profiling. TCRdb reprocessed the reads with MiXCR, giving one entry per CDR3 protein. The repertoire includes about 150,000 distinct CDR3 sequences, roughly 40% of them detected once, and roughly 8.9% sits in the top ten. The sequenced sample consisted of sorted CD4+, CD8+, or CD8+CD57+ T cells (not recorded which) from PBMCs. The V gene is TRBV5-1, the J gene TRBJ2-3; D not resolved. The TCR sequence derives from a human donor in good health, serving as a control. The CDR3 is CASSLKDTQYF. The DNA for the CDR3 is TGTGCCAGCAGCCTAAAAGATACGCAGTATTTT.